The clone carrying this T cell receptor (beta chain) was seen more than once but under ten times. What it binds is not known. TCRdb fed the reads into MiXCR, producing one record per CDR3 protein. The repertoire holds 600,000 to 800,000 distinct CDR3 sequences, roughly a quarter seen once, with approximately 8% in the top ten. The data belong to a study of T cell repertoires in cytomegalovirus infection. About the research overall: Shared public TCR beta signatures pointed to both CMV infection and a matching HLA type.

Points from the study as a whole: Identification of carriers of CMV plus the relevant HLA was achieved through cumulative public TCR beta family frequency. Ex vivo, HLA-C-restricted CMV-specific TCR beta clonotypes prevailed over the rest of the response.

Sequenced material: CD8+ T cells from PBMCs. This receptor was obtained from a human donor in good health (CMV status not recorded). Some clones in this sample may be carry-over from other donors' samples.

CDR3 sequence: CASSPSWNEQFF. The CDR3 DNA reads TGTGCCAGCAGTCCCAGCTGGAATGAGCAGTTCTTC. The V call is TRBV12-3 or TRBV12-4, the J call TRBJ2-1; no clear D gene. The CDR3 is 12 amino acids. V dropped 5 bases and J dropped 7 bases, with 9 bases sitting between them.